These T cell receptor beta chains were read from a single sample in a study of cytomegalovirus exposure and HLA in healthy donors. The table came from immunoSEQ multiplex PCR; TCRdb's copy has only in-frame clones and leaves some out. The table includes roughly 350,000 clones, about nine tenths detected once. Sequencing used PBMCs. The receptor set was obtained from a woman aged 18 to 35 in good health and CMV-seronegative. CDR3s include the opening cysteine and the closing phenylalanine or tryptophan. A D gene is named only where the DNA matches it firmly. Where a row states a size, it is once, few, many or the class of an expanded clone; other rows omit it.

V: TRBV6-5
J: TRBJ2-5
D: .
size: .
DNA: TGTGCCAGCAGTTACCATGCTCAGGGTAGGGTGGAGACCCAGTACTTC
CDR3: CASSYHAQGRVETQYF

V: TRBV5-4
J: TRBJ1-1
D: .
size: .
DNA: TGTGCCAGCAGCTTGGTCGGGGGGTGGGACACTGAAGCTTTCTTT
CDR3: CASSLVGGWDTEAFF

V: TRBV13
J: TRBJ2-7
D: .
size: .
DNA: TGTGCCAGCAGCTCCTGGACAGAGAGCTCCTACGAGCAGTACTTC
CDR3: CASSSWTESSYEQYF

V: TRBV28
J: TRBJ2-7
D: TRBD2
size: once
DNA: TGTGCCAGCAGCTCCTCGAGCGGGGCCTCCTACGAGCAGTACTTC
CDR3: CASSSSSGASYEQYF

V: TRBV29-1
J: TRBJ2-7
D: TRBD1
size: .
DNA: TGCAGCGTGATGGAGTGGGGACAGGGCTACGAGCAGTACTTC
CDR3: CSVMEWGQGYEQYF

V: TRBV15
J: TRBJ2-3
D: .
size: .
DNA: TGTGCCACTGGGGAGAGCACAGATACGCAGTATTTT
CDR3: CATGESTDTQYF

V: TRBV15
J: TRBJ2-7
D: .
size: .
DNA: TGTGCCACCAGTGCACCATACCTTACTGAGCAGTACTTC
CDR3: CATSAPYLTEQYF

V: TRBV28
J: TRBJ1-5
D: TRBD1
size: few
DNA: TGTGCCACCTCCCAGACAGGGTTCGCTCAGCCCCAGCATTTT
CDR3: CATSQTGFAQPQHF

V: TRBV4-2
J: TRBJ2-7
D: .
size: .
DNA: TGTGCCAGCAGCCAAGAAAGGCGGGTCTACGAGCAGTACTTC
CDR3: CASSQERRVYEQYF

V: TRBV14
J: TRBJ1-5
D: TRBD1
size: few
DNA: TGTGCCAGCAGCCGGGGACAGGGAGGGCAGCCCCAGCATTTT
CDR3: CASSRGQGGQPQHF

V: TRBV7-2
J: TRBJ2-1
D: .
size: .
DNA: TGTGCCAGCAGCCGCCGAGTAGCGGACAAAGCCTACAATGAGCAGTTCTTC
CDR3: CASSRRVADKAYNEQFF

V: TRBV28
J: TRBJ2-1
D: .
size: .
DNA: TGTGCCAGCAGTCCGTTGGGCACCTACAATGAGCAGTTCTTC
CDR3: CASSPLGTYNEQFF

V: TRBV28
J: TRBJ2-7
D: .
size: .
DNA: TGTGCCACCCGTTGGGGGGTCTCCTACGAGCAGTACTTC
CDR3: CATRWGVSYEQYF

V: TRBV4-1
J: TRBJ2-3
D: .
size: .
DNA: TGCGCCAGCAGCCAAGGCGGGACTTCGCCAGATACGCAGTATTTT
CDR3: CASSQGGTSPDTQYF

V: TRBV30
J: TRBJ2-3
D: TRBD1
size: .
DNA: TGTGCCTGGAGTGAACCGGCCAGGGGGCCAGGAGATACGCAGTATTTT
CDR3: CAWSEPARGPGDTQYF

V: TRBV7-2
J: TRBJ2-3
D: TRBD1
size: once
DNA: TGTGCCAGCAGCCTTGGACAGGCCACAGATACGCAGTATTTT
CDR3: CASSLGQATDTQYF

V: TRBV5-4
J: TRBJ1-2
D: .
size: .
DNA: TGTGCCAGCAGCCTGGACAGCTCTCATGGCTACACCTTC
CDR3: CASSLDSSHGYTF

V: TRBV7-2
J: TRBJ2-7
D: TRBD2
size: .
DNA: TGTGCCAGCAGCCGAAGGGAGGGAAGGGACGAGCAGTACTTC
CDR3: CASSRREGRDEQYF

V: TRBV7-9
J: TRBJ1-4
D: .
size: .
DNA: TGTGCCAGCAGCGAGGGTGCTAATGAAAAACTGTTTTTT
CDR3: CASSEGANEKLFF

V: TRBV6-5
J: TRBJ1-5
D: .
size: .
DNA: TGTGCCAGCAGCCGGCGGGTAAGCAATCAGCCCCAGCATTTT
CDR3: CASSRRVSNQPQHF

V: TRBV6-1
J: TRBJ2-1
D: TRBD2
size: .
DNA: TGTGCCAGCAGTGCCTTAGCGGGGGGGGCCGTCAATGAGCAGTTCTTC
CDR3: CASSALAGGAVNEQFF

V: TRBV7-2
J: TRBJ2-1
D: .
size: .
DNA: TGTGCCAGCAGCTTAGTTCTGGCACGTGAGCAGTTCTTC
CDR3: CASSLVLAREQFF

V: TRBV18
J: TRBJ2-3
D: .
size: .
DNA: TGTGCCAGCTCAGGGGGTATAGCGGAAGGAGATACGCAGTATTTT
CDR3: CASSGGIAEGDTQYF

V: TRBV6-4
J: TRBJ2-3
D: .
size: .
DNA: TGTGCCAGCAGTGGGGAGAGCACAGATACGCAGTATTTT
CDR3: CASSGESTDTQYF